A single sample gave rise to the 22 T cell receptor beta chains below, sequenced in a study of T cells after yellow fever vaccination. One entry per CDR3 protein results from TCRdb running MiXCR on the 5' RACE reads. The repertoire holds a few hundred thousand distinct CDR3 sequences, with around 8.6% as singletons. The material sequenced was CD4+ T cells sorted from PBMCs, taken 5 days after the yellow fever booster vaccination. These receptors originate from a man in his late teens or twenties who received the YFV17D yellow fever vaccine.

At least ten counts were recorded for this clonotype. V usage is TRBV7-2 and J usage is TRBJ2-7, with D tentatively TRBD1 (5 bases). Trimming removed 1 base at V and 2 bases at J, with 6 bases between. The CDR3 loop spans 13 amino acids. CDR1 SGHTA and CDR2 FQGNSA come from the germline V gene. For the CDR3, the DNA is TGTGCCAGCAGCTTAGGGACAACCTACGAGCAGTACGTC. Encoded protein: CASSLGTTYEQYV.

This clonotype has at least ten counts. This chain connects TRBV5-1 to TRBJ1-1, with D unclear. The V end lost 0 bases, the J end lost 1 base, and 10 bases lay between the germline ends. The CDR3 length is 15 residues. CDR1 is SGHRS, CDR2 YFSETQ, per germline. The CDR3 reads CASSLGAHPNTEAFF. The DNA of the CDR3 is TGCGCCAGCAGCTTGGGGGCCCACCCGAACACTGAAGCTTTCTTT.

Here the CDR3 reads CASSIQGAADTQYF. The CDR3 coding sequence is TGTGCCAGTAGTATCCAGGGGGCAGCAGATACGCAGTATTTT. V gene TRBV19 combines with J gene TRBJ2-3; 8 positions agree with TRBD1. The germline CDR1 and CDR2 sequences are LNHDA and SQIVND (reference sequence). J gave up 4 bases and V 3 bases, and 3 bases lay outside the gene matches. The CDR3 has 14 amino acids.

This clonotype was seen a few times. V and J are TRBV7-9 and TRBJ1-1; 8 bases are a match to TRBD1. V shed 6 bases and J 1 base; nucleotides not matched to a gene: 7. Germline V CDR1 and CDR2: SEHNR, FQNEAQ (reference sequence). The CDR3 has 15 amino acids. This CDR3 reads CASSLQGVGNTEAFF. The CDR3 region has the DNA TGTGCCAGCAGTCTACAGGGGGTGGGGAACACTGAAGCTTTCTTT.

In its sample, this clonotype was seen a few times. The chain uses TRBV29-1 and TRBJ2-3; D unresolved. V lost 4 bases and J 2 bases, leaving 10 bases between the germline ends. CDR3 length: 13 amino acids. Germline values: CDR1 SQVTM, CDR2 ANQGSEA. DNA of the CDR3: TGCAGCGTTGGCAACTCTATCACAGATACGCAGTATTTT. Protein sequence: CSVGNSITDTQYF.

In this sample, this clonotype turned up a few times. The chain recombines TRBV28 with TRBJ2-7; TRBD1 matches 9 bases. The CDR3 consists of 15 residues. Germline trimming cut 5 bases from V and 4 bases from J; bases unmatched to any gene: 9. Germline values: CDR1 MDHEN, CDR2 SYDVKM. CDR3 bases: TGTGCCAGCAGTCCACCCGGGACAGGGAGGTACGAGCAGTACGTC. Its translation is CASSPPGTGRYEQYV.

This chain links TRBV10-3 with TRBJ2-6; D unclear. The germline V gene has CDR1 ENHRY and CDR2 SYGVKD. This CDR3 has 18 residues. V shed 10 bases and J shed 0 bases, with 22 bases lying between them. The CDR3 here is CATTTQDTPDSGANVLTF. CDR3 DNA sequence: TGTGCCACCACAACCCAAGACACACCGGACTCTGGGGCCAACGTCCTGACTTTC.

V usage is TRBV4-3 and J usage is TRBJ2-1, with D perhaps TRBD2 (6 bases). CDR3 length equals 15 residues. Trimming left V 4 bases short and J 3 bases short, with 13 bases between. CDR1 is LGHNA and CDR2 is YSLEER in the germline V gene. The CDR3 loop is CASSRGRGLYNEQFF. In nucleotides, the CDR3 is TGCGCCAGCAGCCGGGGCCGGGGACTCTACAATGAGCAGTTCTTC.

This clonotype was detected only a few times. This chain uses TRBV5-1 with TRBJ2-3; 8 bases line up with TRBD1. V shed 4 bases, J shed 1 base, and the junction held 5 bases outside the gene matches. The length of the CDR3 is 15 residues. Per the germline V gene, CDR1 is SGHRS and CDR2 is YFSETQ. CDR3 nucleotides: TGCGCCAGCAGCCCACAGGGGGTCGGCACAGATACGCAGTATTTT. Translating it yields CASSPQGVGTDTQYF.

The table lists this clonotype with a few counts. This chain uses TRBV6-2 or TRBV6-3 with TRBJ2-7; D is unresolved. CDR1 and CDR2 from the germline V gene are MNHEY and SVGEGT. This CDR3 comprises 14 residues. The germline V and J ends were trimmed by 0 bases and 2 bases, with 8 bases remaining between them. CDR3 nucleotide sequence: TGTGCCAGCAGTTACTCCTCGGCTCCCTACGAGCAGTACGTC. As protein: CASSYSSAPYEQYV.

This clonotype has only a few counts. This rearrangement joins TRBV20-1 to TRBJ2-7; TRBD2 might be the D (6 bases). This CDR3 is built from 13 residues. CDR1 and CDR2 (germline): DFQATT, SNEGSKA (reference sequence). V lost 1 base and J 4 bases, leaving 11 bases between the germline ends. Written as DNA, the CDR3 is TGCAGTGCTAGAGCGGGACTCAATTACGAGCAGTACTTC. This gives the protein CSARAGLNYEQYF.

The rearrangement uses TRBV9 and TRBJ2-5; tentative D call: TRBD1 (6 bases). The CDR3 has 15 amino acids. Trimming took 1 base from V and 4 from J, leaving 14 bases between them. Germline V lookup: CDR1 SGDLS, CDR2 YYNGEE. The CDR3 sequence: CASSVSNRALETQYF. The CDR3 coding sequence is TGTGCCAGCAGCGTATCTAACAGGGCCTTAGAGACCCAGTACTTC.

Worth noting for this clonotype: A junction end diverges from the germline sequence, so it may reflect a read error. The chain uses TRBV12-3 or TRBV12-4 and TRBJ1-5; no clear D gene. There are 15 residues in the CDR3. CDR3 DNA sequence: TGTGCCAGCAGTCTCGCCGGGCTTAGCTATCAGCCCCAGCATTTT. It yields the protein CASSLAGLSYQPQHF.

The sample holds a few counts of this clonotype. This chain joins TRBV29-1 and TRBJ2-1; perhaps TRBD1 as D (6 bases). The V gene lost 0 bases and the J gene lost 13 bases, with 19 bases spanning the gap. Germline-derived CDR1 and CDR2 are SQVTM and ANQGSEA. The CDR3 consists of 14 residues. The CDR3 nucleotides read TGCAGCGTTGAAGAAGAAGGCAGGGGATTACCCCAGTTCTTC. As protein: CSVEEEGRGLPQFF.

This clonotype was counted only a few times. The chain has TRBV7-3 and TRBJ2-2; D unclear. V lost 5 bases and J 1 base, leaving 14 bases between the germline ends. CDR1 SGHTA and CDR2 FQGTGA come from the germline V gene. This CDR3 has 16 amino acids. In DNA, the CDR3 is TGTGCCAGCAGCCGTTCAGAGGCTTTGAACACCGGGGAGCTGTTTTTT. This encodes CASSRSEALNTGELFF.

This clonotype was observed a few times. The chain uses TRBV2 and TRBJ2-3; 10 bases agree with TRBD2. Germline V gene sequence: CDR1 SNHLY, CDR2 FYNNEI. The CDR3 length is 16 residues. The J segment lost 4 bases and the V segment lost 3 bases, leaving 7 bases of the junction unmatched. CDR3 region: CASSDERGGRPDTQYF. The CDR3 DNA sequence: TGTGCCAGCAGTGACGAGCGGGGGGGCCGTCCAGATACGCAGTATTTT.

This chain connects TRBV5-6 to TRBJ1-2, with D hard to call. Germline assignment: CDR1 SGHDT and CDR2 YYEEEE. The CDR3 consists of 11 residues. The germline V and J ends were trimmed by 3 bases and 14 bases, with 14 bases remaining between them. This CDR3 is CASSSRTAETF. The CDR3 bases are TGTGCCAGCAGCTCCCGGACTGCCGAGACCTTC.

The chain has TRBV5-4 and TRBJ2-3; no definite D call. V was cut by 0 bases and J by 0 bases, with 11 bases left in between. Germline CDR1 and CDR2: SGHNT and YYREEE (reference sequence). The CDR3 is made up of 16 amino acids. The CDR3 bases are TGTGCCAGCAGCTTGGGGGCGGAACTTAGCACAGATACGCAGTATTTT. Its protein is CASSLGAELSTDTQYF.

This clonotype was counted ten times or more. V and J are TRBV29-1 and TRBJ2-1; D not resolved. V lost 4 bases and J 6 bases, leaving 7 bases between the germline ends. The CDR3 is made up of 11 amino acids. Germline CDR1 and CDR2: SQVTM and ANQGSEA. The CDR3 is CSVAQSNEQFF. For the CDR3, the DNA is TGCAGCGTTGCACAGAGCAATGAGCAGTTCTTC.

This clonotype has only a few counts. The chain couples TRBV11-2 to TRBJ2-3; 9 bases align to TRBD2. From germline, CDR1 is SGHAT and CDR2 FQNNGV. After removal of 6 bases from V and 2 bases from J, the junction contained 3 bases not matched to a gene. The CDR3 sequence is 14 residues long. The CDR3 nucleotides read TGTGCCAGCAGGGGACTAGCCAACACAGATACGCAGTATTTT. It yields the protein CASRGLANTDTQYF.

The J gene is TRBJ2-2, the V gene TRBV7-2; tentative D call: TRBD2 (7 bases). V lost 5 bases and J lost 5, with 15 bases in between. The CDR3 covers 15 residues. From germline, CDR1 is SGHTA and CDR2 FQGNSA. The CDR3 loop reads CASSPGGPGTGELFF. DNA for the CDR3: TGTGCCAGCAGCCCGGGGGGCCCGGGTACCGGGGAGCTGTTTTTT.

In its sample, this clonotype was seen a few times. The rearrangement uses TRBV4-2 and TRBJ1-1; TRBD1 might be the D (5 bases). The V gene lost 0 bases and the J gene lost 1 base, with 12 bases spanning the gap. This CDR3 is 16 amino acids long. Germline V gene lookup returns CDR1 LGHNA and CDR2 YNFKEQ. This chain's CDR3 is CASSQESGGGNTEAFF. CDR3 bases: TGTGCCAGCAGCCAAGAAAGTGGGGGAGGGAACACTGAAGCTTTCTTT.